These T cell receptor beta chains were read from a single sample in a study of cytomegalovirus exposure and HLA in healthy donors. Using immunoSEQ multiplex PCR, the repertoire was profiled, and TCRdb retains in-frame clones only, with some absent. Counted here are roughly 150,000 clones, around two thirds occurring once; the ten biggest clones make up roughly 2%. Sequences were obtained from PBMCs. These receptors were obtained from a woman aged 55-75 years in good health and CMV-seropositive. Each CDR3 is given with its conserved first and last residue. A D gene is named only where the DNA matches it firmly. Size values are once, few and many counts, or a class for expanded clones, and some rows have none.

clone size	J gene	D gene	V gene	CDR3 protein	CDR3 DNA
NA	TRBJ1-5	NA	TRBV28	CASSTRASQPQHF	TGTGCCAGCAGCACTAGAGCTAGTCAGCCCCAGCATTTT
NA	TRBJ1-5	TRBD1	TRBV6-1	CASSDVGGAGQPQHF	TGTGCCAGCAGTGATGTAGGGGGCGCAGGACAGCCCCAGCATTTT
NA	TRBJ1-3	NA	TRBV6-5	CASREKNTIYF	TGTGCCAGCAGAGAGAAAAACACCATATATTTT
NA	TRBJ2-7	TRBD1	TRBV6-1	CASSEGGTGGSYEQYF	TGTGCCAGCAGTGAAGGGGGGACAGGGGGCTCCTACGAGCAGTACTTC
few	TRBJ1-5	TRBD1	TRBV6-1	CASSGLTGRYQPQHF	TGTGCCAGCAGTGGGCTGACAGGGCGATATCAGCCCCAGCATTTT
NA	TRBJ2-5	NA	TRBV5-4	CASSLDRFQETQYF	TGTGCCAGCAGCTTGGATAGATTTCAAGAGACCCAGTACTTC
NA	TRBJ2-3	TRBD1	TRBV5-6	CASKGDRQFSSTDTQYF	TGTGCCAGCAAAGGGGACAGGCAGTTCTCTAGCACAGATACGCAGTATTTT
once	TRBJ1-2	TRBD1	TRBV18	CASSPQTGGSGDYGYTF	TGTGCCAGCTCACCTCAGACAGGGGGCTCTGGTGACTATGGCTACACCTTC
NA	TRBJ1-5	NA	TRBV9	CASSVQGNQPQHF	TGTGCCAGCAGCGTTCAGGGAAATCAGCCCCAGCATTTT
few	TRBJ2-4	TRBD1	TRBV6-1	CASRGGQGGKNIQYF	TGTGCCAGCAGAGGGGGACAGGGGGGCAAAAACATTCAGTACTTC
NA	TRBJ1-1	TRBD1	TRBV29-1	CSVEGQRGTEAFF	TGCAGCGTCGAGGGACAGAGGGGTACTGAAGCTTTCTTT
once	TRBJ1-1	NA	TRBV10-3	CAISESGGTEAFF	TGTGCCATCAGTGAGTCGGGGGGCACTGAAGCTTTCTTT
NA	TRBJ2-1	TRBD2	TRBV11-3	CASSLASSGSSYNEQFF	TGTGCCAGCAGCTTAGCCTCTAGCGGCAGCTCCTACAATGAGCAGTTCTTC
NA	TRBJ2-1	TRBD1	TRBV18	CASSWQGEYNEQFF	TGTGCCAGCTCATGGCAGGGGGAGTACAATGAGCAGTTCTTC
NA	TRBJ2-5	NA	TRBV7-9	CASSWNSGQETQYF	TGTGCCAGCAGCTGGAATAGCGGTCAAGAGACCCAGTACTTC
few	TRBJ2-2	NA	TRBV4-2	CASSQEATGAAGELFF	TGTGCCAGCAGCCAAGAGGCGACTGGGGCTGCCGGGGAGCTGTTTTTT
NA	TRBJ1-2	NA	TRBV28	CASSRDLGGYTF	TGTGCCAGCAGTCGGGACTTGGGAGGCTACACCTTC
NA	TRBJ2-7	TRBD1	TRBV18	CASSPYGQGGGEQYF	TGTGCCAGCTCACCCTATGGACAGGGAGGCGGCGAGCAGTACTTC
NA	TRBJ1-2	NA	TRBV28	CASRFLVGSSNPNYGYTF	TGTGCCAGCAGGTTCCTAGTAGGCAGTTCGAACCCTAACTATGGCTACACCTTC